A single sample is the source of the 10 T cell receptor beta chains below, sequenced in a study of cytomegalovirus exposure and HLA in healthy donors. The PCR employed 60 Vbeta primers together with 13 Jbeta primers. Using immunoSEQ multiplex PCR, the repertoire was profiled, and TCRdb retains in-frame clones only, with some absent. The sample has 150,000 to 200,000 clones; more than 60% are singletons. Sequencing used PBMCs. The source of these receptors is a woman aged 60 to 75 in good health and CMV-seropositive.

V and J are TRBV19 and TRBJ1-2; 7 bases fit TRBD1. J was trimmed by 2 bases and V by 8 bases; bases with no gene match: 8. The CDR3 contains 14 residues. Germline CDR1 and CDR2: LNHDA and SQIVND (reference sequence). The CDR3 protein is CASSTGTANYGYTF. CDR3 bases: TGTGCCAGTTCAACCGGGACAGCCAACTATGGCTACACCTTC.

The chain combines TRBV5-6 with TRBJ1-2; perhaps TRBD1 as D (6 bases). The germline V gene has CDR1 SGHDT and CDR2 YYEEEE. This CDR3 is built from 12 residues. Deletions cut 2 bases from V and 9 bases from J, with 11 bases between. The CDR3: CASSFTTGSYTF. The CDR3 DNA reads TGTGCCAGCAGCTTTACTACAGGGAGCTACACCTTC.

The J gene is TRBJ2-5, the V gene TRBV7-2; 8 bases match TRBD2. The J call could be wrong; TRBJ2-7 is a better fit for the DNA end. The CDR3 is 15 amino acids. Germline values: CDR1 SGHTA, CDR2 FQGNSA. In DNA, the CDR3 is TGTGCCAGCAGCTTAACGGGGGGGCCATCCTACGAGCAGTACTTC. The encoded protein is CASSLTGGPSYEQYF.

The V and J genes are TRBV15 and TRBJ1-5, with D uncertain. Deletions cut 1 base from V and 7 bases from J, with 14 bases between. The CDR3 totals 15 residues. Looked up from germline, CDR1 is LNHNV and CDR2 is YYDKDF (reference sequence). The CDR3 DNA reads as TGTGCCACCAGCAGAGGAGGGCAGACCTCCCAGCCCCAGCATTTT. Translation gives CATSRGGQTSQPQHF. The full variable domain, its missing parts supplied by reference TRBV15 and TRBJ1-5, is DAMVIQNPRYQVTQFGKPVTLSCSQTLNHNVMYWYQQKSSQAPKLLFHYYDKDFNNEADTPDNFQSRRPNTSFCFLDIRSPGLGDTAMYLCATSRGGQTSQPQHFGDGTRLSIL.

This chain uses TRBV6-4 with TRBJ1-6, with a tentative D call TRBD1 (6 bases). Between the trimmed V and J ends, which lost 6 bases and 6 bases, there was a span of 15 bases. This CDR3 is built from 15 residues. CDR1 is MRHNA, CDR2 SNTAGT, per germline. The DNA of the CDR3 is TGTGCCAGCAGGCGACGGGACACCGCTAATTCACCCCTCCACTTT. Amino acids: CASRRRDTANSPLHF.

The J gene is TRBJ1-5, the V gene TRBV6-1, with no clear D. The length of the CDR3 is 13 residues. Germline V CDR1 and CDR2: MNHNS, SASEGT. V lost 6 bases and J lost 3, with 9 bases in between. The CDR3 DNA follows: TGTGCCAGCAGCGGGTATTACAATCAGCCCCAGCATTTT. This gives the protein CASSGYYNQPQHF.

The chain has TRBV7-3 and TRBJ2-1, with D possibly matching TRBD1 (8 bases). From germline, CDR1 is SGHTA and CDR2 FQGTGA. The V gene lost 5 bases and the J gene lost 0 bases, with 17 bases spanning the gap. The CDR3 is made up of 17 amino acids. Written as DNA, the CDR3 is TGTGCCAGCAGCCCCTCACAGGGGGGGTACTCCTACAATGAGCAGTTCTTC. Its translation: CASSPSQGGYSYNEQFF.

Points on this clone: One end of the junction does not line up with germline, which may come from a read error. The V gene is TRBV7-2, the J gene TRBJ2-4; the match to TRBD2 covers 7 bases. This CDR3 has 17 amino acids. Germline V CDR1 and CDR2: SGHTA, FQGNSA. CDR3 sequence: CASSLAPRRGLENSQYF. In DNA form, the CDR3 reads TGTGCCAGCAGCTTAGCCCCCCGGCGGGGGTTAGAAAACAGTCAGTACTTC.

The gene calls are TRBV2 and TRBJ1-1; a weak D match, TRBD1 (5 bases). V gave up 4 bases and J gave up 7 bases, with 13 bases separating them. Germline-derived CDR1 and CDR2 are SNHLY and FYNNEI. This CDR3 has 13 residues. This chain's CDR3 is CASSVGQVHEAFF. CDR3 DNA sequence: TGTGCCAGCAGTGTGGGGCAGGTTCATGAAGCTTTCTTT.

The chain links TRBV18 to TRBJ1-5; unclear D gene. This CDR3 has 15 amino acids. Trimming removed 3 bases at V and 0 bases at J, with 9 bases between. Germline V gene lookup returns CDR1 KGHSH and CDR2 LQKENI. This CDR3 is CASSPRRDSNQPQHF. The CDR3 DNA follows: TGTGCCAGCTCACCGAGGCGGGATAGCAATCAGCCCCAGCATTTT.